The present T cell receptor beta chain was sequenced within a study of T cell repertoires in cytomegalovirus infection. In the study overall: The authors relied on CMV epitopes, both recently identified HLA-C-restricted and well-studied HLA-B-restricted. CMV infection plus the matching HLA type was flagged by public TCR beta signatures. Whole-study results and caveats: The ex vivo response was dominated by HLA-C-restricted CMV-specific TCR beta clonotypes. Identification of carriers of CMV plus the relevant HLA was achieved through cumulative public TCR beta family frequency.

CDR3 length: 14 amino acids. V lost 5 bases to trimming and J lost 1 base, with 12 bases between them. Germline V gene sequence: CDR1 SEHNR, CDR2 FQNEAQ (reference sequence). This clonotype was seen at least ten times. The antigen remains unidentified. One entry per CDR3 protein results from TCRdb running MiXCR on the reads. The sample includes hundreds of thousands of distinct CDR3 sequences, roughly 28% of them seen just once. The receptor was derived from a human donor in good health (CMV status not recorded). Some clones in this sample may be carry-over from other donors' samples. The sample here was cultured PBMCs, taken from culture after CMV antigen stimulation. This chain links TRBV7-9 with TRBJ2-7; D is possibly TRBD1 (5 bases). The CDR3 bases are TGTGCCAGCAGCCCCCTCGACAGTTCCTACGAGCAGTACTTC. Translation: CASSPLDSSYEQYF. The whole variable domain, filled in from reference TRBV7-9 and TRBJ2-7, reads DTGVSQNPRHKITKRGQNVTFRCDPISEHNRLYWYRQTLGQGPEFLTYFQNEAQLEKSRLLSDRFSAERPKGSFSTLEIQRTEQGDSAMYLCASSPLDSSYEQYFGPGTRLTVT.